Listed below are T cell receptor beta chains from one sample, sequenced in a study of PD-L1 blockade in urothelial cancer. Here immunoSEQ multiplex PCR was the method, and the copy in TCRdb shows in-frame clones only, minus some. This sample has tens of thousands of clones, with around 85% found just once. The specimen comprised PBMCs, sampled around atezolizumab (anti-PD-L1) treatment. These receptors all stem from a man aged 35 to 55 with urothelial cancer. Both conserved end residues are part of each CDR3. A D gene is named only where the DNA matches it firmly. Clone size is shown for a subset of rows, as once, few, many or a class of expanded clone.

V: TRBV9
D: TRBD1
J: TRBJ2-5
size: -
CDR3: CASSRRQGLQETQYF
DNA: TGTGCCAGCAGCAGAAGACAGGGCCTCCAAGAGACCCAGTACTTC

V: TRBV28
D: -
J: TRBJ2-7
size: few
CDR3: CASSPSGSSYEQYF
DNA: TGTGCCAGCAGTCCCTCGGGGAGCTCCTACGAGCAGTACTTC

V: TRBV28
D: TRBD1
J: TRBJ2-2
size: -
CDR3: CASSTPDRLANTGELFF
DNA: TGTGCCAGCAGTACCCCGGACAGGCTCGCGAACACCGGGGAGCTGTTTTTT

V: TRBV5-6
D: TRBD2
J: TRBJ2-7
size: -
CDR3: CASSYKTSGSSGEQYF
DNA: TGTGCCAGCAGTTATAAAACTAGCGGGAGTTCCGGCGAGCAGTACTTC

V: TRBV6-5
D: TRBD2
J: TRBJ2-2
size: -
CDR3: CAISNSGRAGELFF
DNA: TGTGCCATCTCGAATAGCGGGAGAGCCGGGGAGCTGTTTTTT

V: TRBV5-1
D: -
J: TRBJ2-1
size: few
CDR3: CASTVPGSYEQFF
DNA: TGCGCCAGCACGGTCCCGGGTTCTTATGAGCAGTTCTTC

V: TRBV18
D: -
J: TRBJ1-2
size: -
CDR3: CASSPRENANYGYTF
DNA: TGTGCCAGCTCACCACGGGAGAACGCTAACTATGGCTACACCTTC

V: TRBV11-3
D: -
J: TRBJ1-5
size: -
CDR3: CASSLEKTVVSNQPQHF
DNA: TGTGCCAGCAGCTTAGAAAAAACAGTAGTTAGCAATCAGCCCCAGCATTTT

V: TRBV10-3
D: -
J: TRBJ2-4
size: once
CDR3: CAISEEGTKNIQYF
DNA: TGTGCCATCAGTGAGGAGGGAACCAAAAACATTCAGTACTTC

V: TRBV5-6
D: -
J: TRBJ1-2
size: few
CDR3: CASSLAAGGGYTF
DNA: TGTGCCAGCAGCTTGGCCGCGGGAGGAGGCTACACCTTC

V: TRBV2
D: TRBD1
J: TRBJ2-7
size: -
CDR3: CASSGQGKQYF
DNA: TGTGCCAGCAGTGGACAGGGCAAGCAGTACTTC

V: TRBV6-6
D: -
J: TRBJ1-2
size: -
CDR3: CASSSLKQGFDYTF
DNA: TGTGCCAGCAGCAGTTTGAAACAGGGCTTTGACTACACCTTC

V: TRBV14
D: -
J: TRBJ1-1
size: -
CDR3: CASSFRRGLNTEAFF
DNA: TGTGCCAGCAGCTTCAGAAGGGGTCTGAACACTGAAGCTTTCTTT

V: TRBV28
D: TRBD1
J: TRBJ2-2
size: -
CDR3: CASREAGGTGELFF
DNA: TGTGCCAGCAGGGAGGCAGGGGGCACCGGGGAGCTGTTTTTT

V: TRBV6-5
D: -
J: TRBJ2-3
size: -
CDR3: CASSRTVTDTQYF
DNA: TGTGCCAGCAGTCGGACTGTCACAGATACGCAGTATTTT

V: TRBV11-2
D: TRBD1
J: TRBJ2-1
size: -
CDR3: CASSPGQAWDEQFF
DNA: TGTGCCAGCAGCCCAGGACAGGCTTGGGATGAGCAGTTCTTC

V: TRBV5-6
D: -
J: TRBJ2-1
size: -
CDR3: CASSQRRASYNEQFF
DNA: TGTGCCAGCAGCCAACGGAGAGCGTCCTACAATGAGCAGTTCTTC

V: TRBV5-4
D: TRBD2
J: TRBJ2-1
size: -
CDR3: CASSLASGTYNEQFF
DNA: TGTGCCAGCAGCTTGGCTAGCGGTACCTACAATGAGCAGTTCTTC

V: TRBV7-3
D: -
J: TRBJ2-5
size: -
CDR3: CASSLAAGARETQYF
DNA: TGTGCCAGCAGCTTAGCCGCAGGGGCACGAGAGACCCAGTACTTC

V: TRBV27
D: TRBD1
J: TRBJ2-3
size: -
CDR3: CASRGGSGQGAFRDTQYF
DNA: TGTGCCAGCAGAGGGGGATCGGGACAGGGGGCTTTTAGGGATACGCAGTATTTT

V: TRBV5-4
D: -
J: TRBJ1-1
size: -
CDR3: CASSLVFGNTEAFF
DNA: TGTGCCAGCAGCTTGGTATTCGGGAACACTGAAGCTTTCTTT

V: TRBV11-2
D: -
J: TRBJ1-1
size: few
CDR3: CASSLDASGIEAFF
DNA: TGTGCCAGCAGCTTAGATGCCTCGGGTATAGAAGCTTTCTTT

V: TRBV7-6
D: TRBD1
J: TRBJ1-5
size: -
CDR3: CASSIGLTGDSNQPQHF
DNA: TGTGCCAGCAGTATTGGGTTAACAGGGGATAGCAATCAGCCCCAGCATTTT

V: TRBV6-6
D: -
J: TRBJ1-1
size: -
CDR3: CASRPGGVNTEAFF
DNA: TGTGCCAGCAGGCCCGGGGGGGTGAACACTGAAGCTTTCTTT

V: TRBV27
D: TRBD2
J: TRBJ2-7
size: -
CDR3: CASSLLSPSGFYEQYF
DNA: TGTGCCAGCAGTTTATTGTCGCCTAGCGGGTTCTACGAGCAGTACTTC

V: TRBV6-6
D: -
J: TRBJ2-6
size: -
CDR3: CASNTGANVLTF
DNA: TGTGCCAGCAATACTGGGGCCAACGTCCTGACTTTC

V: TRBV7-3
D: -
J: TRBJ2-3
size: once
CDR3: CASSPDSFTDTQYF
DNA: TGTGCCAGCAGCCCGGACTCATTCACAGATACGCAGTATTTT

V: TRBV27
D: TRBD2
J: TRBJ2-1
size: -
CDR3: CASSPPLREGYNEQFF
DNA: TGTGCCAGCAGTCCCCCATTGCGGGAGGGCTACAATGAGCAGTTCTTC

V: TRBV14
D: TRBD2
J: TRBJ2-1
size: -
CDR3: CASNSGASGYNEQFF
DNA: TGTGCCAGCAACTCGGGGGCTAGCGGGTACAATGAGCAGTTCTTC

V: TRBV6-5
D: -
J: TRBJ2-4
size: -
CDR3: CASSSGEVAKNIQYF
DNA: TGTGCCAGCAGCTCGGGTGAGGTAGCCAAAAACATTCAGTACTTC

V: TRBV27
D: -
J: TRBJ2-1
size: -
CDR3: CASSSPGNVNNEQFF
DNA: TGTGCCAGCAGTTCACCGGGAAACGTTAACAATGAGCAGTTCTTC

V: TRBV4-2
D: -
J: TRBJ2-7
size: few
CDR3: CASSNLEGPNEQYF
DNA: TGTGCCAGCAGCAACCTGGAGGGCCCGAACGAGCAGTACTTC

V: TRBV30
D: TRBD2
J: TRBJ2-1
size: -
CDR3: CAWAGTPGGIDEQFF
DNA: TGTGCCTGGGCCGGGACTCCGGGGGGGATCGATGAGCAGTTCTTC

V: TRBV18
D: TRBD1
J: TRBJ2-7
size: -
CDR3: CASSDTGTGGGEQYF
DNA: TGTGCCAGCTCAGACACCGGGACAGGGGGTGGTGAGCAGTACTTC

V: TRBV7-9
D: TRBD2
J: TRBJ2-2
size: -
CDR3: CASYLAGGAGELFF
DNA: TGTGCCAGTTATCTAGCGGGTGGTGCCGGGGAGCTGTTTTTT

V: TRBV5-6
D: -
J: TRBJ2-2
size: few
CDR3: CASSLAVMADGGELFF
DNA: TGTGCCAGCAGCTTGGCCGTGATGGCAGATGGCGGGGAGCTGTTTTTT

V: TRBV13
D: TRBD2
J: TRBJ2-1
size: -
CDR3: CASSFLPGTSGYNEQFF
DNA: TGTGCCAGCAGCTTCCTTCCCGGGACTAGCGGGTACAATGAGCAGTTCTTC

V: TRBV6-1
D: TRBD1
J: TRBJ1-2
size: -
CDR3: CASSENTGGSGYTF
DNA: TGTGCCAGCAGTGAAAACACAGGGGGCAGCGGCTACACCTTC

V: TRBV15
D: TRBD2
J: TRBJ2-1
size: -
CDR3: CATSPGLAGVYNEQFF
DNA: TGTGCCACCTCCCCCGGACTAGCGGGAGTATACAATGAGCAGTTCTTC

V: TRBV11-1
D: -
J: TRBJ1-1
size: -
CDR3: CASSLGGYRENTEAFF
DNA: TGTGCCAGCAGCTTAGGGGGGTACAGGGAGAACACTGAAGCTTTCTTT

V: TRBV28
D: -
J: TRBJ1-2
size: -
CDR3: CASTLYGGNYGYTF
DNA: TGTGCCAGCACCCTATATGGCGGGAACTATGGCTACACCTTC

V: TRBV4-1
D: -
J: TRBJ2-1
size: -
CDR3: CASSQDQNRAGQGNEQFF
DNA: TGCGCCAGCAGCCAAGACCAGAACAGGGCGGGCCAAGGTAATGAGCAGTTCTTC

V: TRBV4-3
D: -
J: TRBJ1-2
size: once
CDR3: CASSQLLGQDGYTF
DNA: TGCGCCAGCAGCCAACTCCTGGGGCAGGATGGCTACACCTTC

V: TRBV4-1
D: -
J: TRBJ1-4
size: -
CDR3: CASSQRMTGTATNEKLFF
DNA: TGCGCCAGCAGCCAACGAATGACAGGAACGGCAACTAATGAAAAACTGTTTTTT

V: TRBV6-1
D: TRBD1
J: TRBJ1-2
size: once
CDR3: CASSEWTGQNYGYTF
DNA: TGTGCCAGCAGTGAATGGACAGGGCAGAACTATGGCTACACCTTC

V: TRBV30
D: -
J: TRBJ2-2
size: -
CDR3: CAWSSGRGFTGELFF
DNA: TGTGCCTGGAGTTCGGGGAGGGGGTTCACCGGGGAGCTGTTTTTT

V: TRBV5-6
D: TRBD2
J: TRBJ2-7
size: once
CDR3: CASSSSDLLAEGYEQYF
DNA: TGTGCCAGCAGCTCATCCGATCTACTAGCGGAGGGGTACGAGCAGTACTTC

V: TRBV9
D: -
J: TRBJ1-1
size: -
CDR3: CASSVGWGWTEAFF
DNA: TGTGCCAGCAGCGTAGGGTGGGGCTGGACTGAAGCTTTCTTT

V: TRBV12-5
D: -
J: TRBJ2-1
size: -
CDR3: CASGFSMPRGSYNEQFF
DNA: TGTGCTAGTGGTTTTTCAATGCCCCGGGGCTCCTACAATGAGCAGTTCTTC

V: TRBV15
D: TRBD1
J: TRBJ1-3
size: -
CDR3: CATSRDRTGGNTIYF
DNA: TGTGCCACCAGCAGGGACCGGACAGGTGGAAACACCATATATTTT